This T cell receptor (beta chain) was recovered during a study of shared clonotypes between healthy human individuals. Study-level results: Naive subsets generally exceeded memory subsets in estimated richness. Naive CD4 clonotypes overlapped across a handful of donors at around 4.8%. Generation probability values for non-shared clonotypes were lower than those for clonotypes shared by all four donors. Clonotype sharing among donors was expected to depend on sequencing depth.

Data came from immunoSEQ multiplex PCR; TCRdb stores just in-frame clones and leaves some out. The sample records approximately 1.9 million clones, 80% to 95% being singletons. The V end was cut by 2 bases, the J end by 4 bases, with 11 bases between. The CDR3 length is 15 residues. Per the germline V gene, CDR1 is MNHNS and CDR2 is SASEGT. Regarding this clone: Antigen specificity is unknown.

Naivety among CD8 cells was defined by CD45RO negativity and positive CCR7 selection, thereby excluding terminally differentiated effector memory CD45RA+ cells. What was sequenced was naive CD8+ T cells from PBMCs. The chain combines TRBV6-1 with TRBJ2-2; D perhaps matches TRBD1 (5 bases). This TCR came from a man younger than 35 in good health. Some clones in this sample may be carry-over from other donors' samples. The CDR3 sequence: CASSEPQGLTGELFF. Here the CDR3 DNA reads TGTGCCAGCAGTGAACCTCAGGGTCTCACCGGGGAGCTGTTTTTT.